The 21 T cell receptor beta chains given below trace back to one sample, sequenced in a study of T-cell memory formation after mild COVID-19. Via MiXCR, TCRdb re-called the 5' RACE reads, giving one row per CDR3 protein. The sample includes hundreds of thousands of distinct CDR3 sequences, about 23% of them seen just once. Material: PBMCs or a T cell subset sorted from them (not recorded which). These receptor sequences come from an adult woman who had mild COVID-19 (a few samples of this study predate the infection). Cell type and time point are not known.

This chain connects TRBV5-1 to TRBJ2-5; D is uncertain. V lost 0 bases and J lost 8, with 5 bases in between. The CDR3 has 11 amino acids. From germline, CDR1 is SGHRS and CDR2 YFSETQ. CDR3 DNA sequence: TGCGCCAGCAGCTTGGACCGAACCCAGTACTTC. Protein product: CASSLDRTQYF.

The table lists this clonotype with a few counts. The gene calls are TRBV6-2 or TRBV6-3 and TRBJ2-2; TRBD1 is a possible D gene (6 bases). CDR3 length equals 15 residues. Germline CDR1 and CDR2: MNHEY and SVGEGT. V lost 5 bases and J 4 bases, leaving 14 bases between the germline ends. The CDR3 sequence is CASSLYGRGTGELFF. As DNA, the CDR3 is TGTGCCAGCAGTCTCTATGGCAGGGGCACCGGGGAGCTGTTTTTT.

The table lists this clonotype with a few counts. CDR3: CSATDRNHEQYF. In DNA form, the CDR3 reads TGCAGTGCAACCGACAGGAACCACGAGCAGTACTTC. The gene calls are TRBV20-1 and TRBJ2-7, with D perhaps TRBD1 (6 bases). The CDR3 consists of 12 residues. The germline gives CDR1 DFQATT, CDR2 SNEGSKA (reference sequence). Trimming cost V 6 bases and J 5 bases, with 14 bases left between them.

This chain connects TRBV2 to TRBJ1-5; D call uncertain. This CDR3 has 15 residues. V dropped 6 bases and J dropped 4 bases, with 16 bases sitting between them. Germline CDR1 is SNHLY and CDR2 is FYNNEI. DNA of the CDR3: TGTGCCAGCAGCCGTGCAGCCGTTGGGAATCAGCCCCAGCATTTT. This encodes CASSRAAVGNQPQHF.

The chain couples TRBV2 to TRBJ1-5, with D possibly matching TRBD1 (6 bases). Deletions cut 5 bases from V and 3 bases from J, with 17 bases between. Germline CDR1 is SNHLY and CDR2 is FYNNEI. The CDR3 is made up of 16 amino acids. CDR3 sequence (DNA): TGTGCCAGCAGTAGTCGCTCCGGACAGTTCAATCAGCCCCAGCATTTT. It yields the protein CASSSRSGQFNQPQHF.

This chain uses TRBV6-5 with TRBJ2-7, with 8 positions matching TRBD2. Trimming cost V 4 bases and J 9 bases; bases outside gene matches: 14. Germline V gene sequence: CDR1 MNHEY, CDR2 SVGAGI. This CDR3 has 15 residues. The CDR3 nucleotides read TGTGCCAGCAGTTTCCCGGGGGGGAGCAGAAAGGTGCAGTACTTC. Encoded protein: CASSFPGGSRKVQYF.

CDR3 sequence: CSAADRGYHNEQFF. The DNA of the CDR3 is TGCAGTGCTGCCGACAGGGGGTATCACAATGAGCAGTTCTTC. This chain uses TRBV20-1 with TRBJ2-1; 9 bases map to TRBD1. Germline trimming cut 5 bases from V and 5 bases from J; bases unmatched to any gene: 7. CDR1 and CDR2 (germline): DFQATT, SNEGSKA (reference sequence). The CDR3 is 14 amino acids.

CDR3 in DNA: TGCAGTTCGTACGGAGCCCCCTATGGCTACACCTTC. This gives the protein CSSYGAPYGYTF. The chain has TRBV20-1 and TRBJ1-2; D gene ambiguous. The CDR3 extends over 12 amino acids. The V gene's germline CDR1 is DFQATT and CDR2 SNEGSKA (reference sequence). Trimming removed 8 bases from V and 4 bases from J, with 14 bases in between.

This clonotype has just a few counts. The chain carries TRBV4-3 and TRBJ2-2; D possibly corresponds to TRBD2 (5 bases). Trimming cost V 2 bases and J 7 bases, with 14 bases left between them. CDR1 and CDR2 (germline): LGHNA, YSLEER. The CDR3 consists of 15 residues. CDR3 amino acids: CASSQPYSEGGELFF. Written as DNA, the CDR3 is TGCGCCAGCAGCCAACCATACAGTGAGGGCGGGGAGCTGTTTTTT.

This chain uses TRBV11-2 with TRBJ2-5, with a weak D call TRBD2 (5 bases). The CDR3 covers 15 residues. CDR1 and CDR2 from the germline V gene are SGHAT and FQNNGV. The V gene lost 2 bases and the J gene lost 2 bases, with 12 bases spanning the gap. This CDR3 reads CASSLYATKQETQYF. The CDR3 DNA reads TGTGCCAGCAGCTTATATGCGACTAAACAAGAGACCCAGTACTTC. The whole variable domain, remainder taken from reference TRBV11-2 and TRBJ2-5, is EAGVAQSPRYKIIEKRQSVAFWCNPISGHATLYWYQQILGQGPKLLIQFQNNGVVDDSQLPKDRFSAERLKGVDSTLKIQPAKLEDSAVYLCASSLYATKQETQYFGPGTRLLVL.

The rearrangement uses TRBV5-1 and TRBJ2-1; TRBD2 agrees at 8 bases. This CDR3 comprises 13 residues. J was trimmed by 9 bases and V by 4 bases; bases with no gene match: 6. The germline CDR1 and CDR2 sequences are SGHRS and YFSETQ. The CDR3 loop reads CASSEGLVPEQFF. The CDR3 bases are TGCGCCAGCAGCGAGGGACTAGTCCCTGAGCAGTTCTTC.

This clonotype was observed a handful of times. The chain links TRBV7-8 to TRBJ2-3; 8 bases line up with TRBD1. The V gene end was trimmed by 0 bases and the J gene end by 5 bases; junction bases not matched to a gene: 10. This CDR3 spans 17 amino acids. Germline CDR1 is SGHVS and CDR2 is FQNEAQ. In nucleotides, the CDR3 is TGTGCCAGCAGCTTAGCTCGGGGCAGGGGGCGCCAAGATACGCAGTATTTT. Amino acids: CASSLARGRGRQDTQYF.

In this sample, this clonotype turned up a few times. J is TRBJ2-3 and V is TRBV5-1, with 8 bases fitting TRBD1. Trimming took 4 bases from V and 2 from J; bases not matched to a gene: 24. The germline V gene has CDR1 SGHRS and CDR2 YFSETQ. This CDR3 contains 21 residues. CDR3 amino acids: CASSKEASSDHRGNPTDTQYF. In DNA, the CDR3 is TGCGCCAGCAGCAAAGAAGCCTCCTCGGACCACAGGGGGAATCCCACAGATACGCAGTATTTT. The whole variable domain, remainder taken from reference TRBV5-1 and TRBJ2-3, is KAGVTQTPRYLIKTRGQQVTLSCSPISGHRSVSWYQQTPGQGLQFLFEYFSETQRNKGNFPGRFSGRQFSNSRSEMNVSTLELGDSALYLCASSKEASSDHRGNPTDTQYFGPGTRLTVL.

This clonotype has more than one count but fewer than ten. This chain uses TRBV15 with TRBJ2-1, with 11 bases fitting TRBD2. CDR1 is LNHNV, CDR2 YYDKDF, per germline (reference sequence). V shed 5 bases and J 8 bases; nucleotides not matched to a gene: 11. The CDR3 sequence is 16 residues long. Here the CDR3 DNA reads TGTGCCACCAGCGGCGGTAGCGGGAGGGCCCGAGATGAGCAGTTCTTC. Translating gives CATSGGSGRARDEQFF.

The V gene is TRBV4-3, the J gene TRBJ2-3; 7 bases agree with TRBD1. V dropped 2 bases and J dropped 1; count of bases not matched to a gene: 6. The CDR3 contains 16 residues. The germline gives CDR1 LGHNA, CDR2 YSLEER. CDR3 residues: CASSQMTGRGTDTQYF. The CDR3 bases are TGCGCCAGCAGCCAAATGACAGGGCGTGGCACAGATACGCAGTATTTT.

This rearrangement joins TRBV14 to TRBJ2-1; D might be TRBD2 (5 bases). V gave up 0 bases and J gave up 0 bases, with 12 bases separating them. Germline V gives CDR1 SGHDN, CDR2 FVKESK. The CDR3 has 17 amino acids. This chain's CDR3 is CASSQEPEAPSYNEQFF. In DNA, the CDR3 is TGTGCCAGCAGCCAAGAGCCGGAGGCCCCCTCCTACAATGAGCAGTTCTTC.

This clonotype turned up a few times. The chain is built from TRBV3-1 and TRBJ2-1; D possibly matches TRBD1 or TRBD2 (5 bases each). The germline CDR1 and CDR2 sequences are LGHDT and YNNKEL (reference sequence). V lost 5 bases, J lost 0 bases, and 14 bases lay in between. This CDR3 contains 16 residues. CDR3 amino acids: CASSIRGASSYNEQFF. DNA for the CDR3: TGTGCCAGCAGCATTAGGGGAGCCAGCTCCTACAATGAGCAGTTCTTC.

The rearrangement joins TRBV4-2 to TRBJ2-3, with no clear D. V was trimmed by 0 bases and J by 2 bases, leaving 9 bases between them. There are 15 residues in the CDR3. Germline CDR1 reads LGHNA; CDR2 reads YNFKEQ. The CDR3 reads CASSQDITATDTQYF. CDR3 DNA: TGTGCCAGCAGCCAAGATATAACAGCCACAGATACGCAGTATTTT.

This clonotype was counted only a few times. V is TRBV6-5 and J is TRBJ2-7; either TRBD1 or TRBD2 may supply D (6 bases each). In germline, CDR1 is MNHEY, CDR2 SVGAGI. V dropped 2 bases and J dropped 4 bases, with 12 bases sitting between them. This CDR3 has 14 amino acids. The chain's CDR3 is CASSYRGPVYEQYF. DNA for the CDR3: TGTGCCAGCAGTTACCGGGGGCCCGTATACGAGCAGTACTTC.

This clonotype has ten or more counts. The J gene is TRBJ2-2, the V gene TRBV9; perhaps D is TRBD1 or TRBD2 (5 bases each). The CDR3 covers 17 residues. The V end lost 4 bases, the J end lost 5 bases, and 21 bases lay between the germline ends. Looked up from germline, CDR1 is SGDLS and CDR2 is YYNGEE. The CDR3 DNA sequence: TGTGCCAGCAGCCTCTTACCCGGGACGGCCGGAACCGGGGAGCTGTTTTTT. Translation: CASSLLPGTAGTGELFF.

This clonotype was detected only a few times. The CDR3 region is CASSFLTGTTENEQFF. The DNA of the CDR3 is TGCGCCAGCAGCTTTCTGACCGGGACCACGGAAAATGAGCAGTTCTTC. This chain uses TRBV5-1 with TRBJ2-1, with D possibly being TRBD1 or TRBD2 (5 bases each). Germline V CDR1 and CDR2: SGHRS, YFSETQ. The CDR3 runs to 16 residues. V shed 2 bases and J shed 7 bases, with 19 bases lying between them.